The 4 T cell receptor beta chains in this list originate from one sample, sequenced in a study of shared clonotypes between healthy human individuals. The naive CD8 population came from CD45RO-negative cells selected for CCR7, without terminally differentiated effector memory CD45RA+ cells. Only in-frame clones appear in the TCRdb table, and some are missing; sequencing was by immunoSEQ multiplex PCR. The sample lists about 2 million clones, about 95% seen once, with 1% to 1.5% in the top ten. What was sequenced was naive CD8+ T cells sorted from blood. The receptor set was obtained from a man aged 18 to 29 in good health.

DNA of the CDR3: TGTGCCAGCAGTGAAGAAACGGCCAACACAGATACGCAGTATTTT. Its protein is CASSEETANTDTQYF. The genes are TRBV2 and TRBJ2-3; D uncertain. This CDR3 spans 15 amino acids. The germline CDR1 and CDR2 sequences are SNHLY and FYNNEI. Trimming stripped 1 base from V and 2 bases from J, with 10 bases between.

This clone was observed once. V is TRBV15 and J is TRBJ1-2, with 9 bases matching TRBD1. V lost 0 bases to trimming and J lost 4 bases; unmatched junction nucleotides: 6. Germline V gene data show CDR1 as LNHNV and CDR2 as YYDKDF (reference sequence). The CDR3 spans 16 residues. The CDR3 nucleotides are TGTGCCACCAGCAGAGATCTCGGACAGGGGAGCTATGGCTACACCTTC. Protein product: CATSRDLGQGSYGYTF.

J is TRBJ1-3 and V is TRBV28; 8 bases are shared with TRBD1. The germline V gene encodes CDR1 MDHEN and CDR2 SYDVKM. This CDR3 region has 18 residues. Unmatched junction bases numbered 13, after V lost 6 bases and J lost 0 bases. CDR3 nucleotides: TGTGCCAGCAGCCCTACATGGTCAGGGGGCGTCTCTGGAAACACCATATATTTT. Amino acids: CASSPTWSGGVSGNTIYF. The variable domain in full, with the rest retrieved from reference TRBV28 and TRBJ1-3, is DVKVTQSSRYLVKRTGEKVFLECVQDMDHENMFWYRQDPGLGLRLIYFSYDVKMKEKGDIPEGYSVSREKKERFSLILESASTNQTSMYLCASSPTWSGGVSGNTIYFGEGSWLTVV.

CDR3 in DNA: TGCGCCAGCAGCTCCCAAGGGGGTTCTGGAGAGACCCAGTACTTC. As protein: CASSSQGGSGETQYF. The J gene is TRBJ2-5, the V gene TRBV5-1, with a weak D call TRBD1 (6 bases). V was cut by 3 bases and J by 4 bases, with 16 bases left in between. The CDR3 consists of 15 residues. The germline V gene encodes CDR1 SGHRS and CDR2 YFSETQ.